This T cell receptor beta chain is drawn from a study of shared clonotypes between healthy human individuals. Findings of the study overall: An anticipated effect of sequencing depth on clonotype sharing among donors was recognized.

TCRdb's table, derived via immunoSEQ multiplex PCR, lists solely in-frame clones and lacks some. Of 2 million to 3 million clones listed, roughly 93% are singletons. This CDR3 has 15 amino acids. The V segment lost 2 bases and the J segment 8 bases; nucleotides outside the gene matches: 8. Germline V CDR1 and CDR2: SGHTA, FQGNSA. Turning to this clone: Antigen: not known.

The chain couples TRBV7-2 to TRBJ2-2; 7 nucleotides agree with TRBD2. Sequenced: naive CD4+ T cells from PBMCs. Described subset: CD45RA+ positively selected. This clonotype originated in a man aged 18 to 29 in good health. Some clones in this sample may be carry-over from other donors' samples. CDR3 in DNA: TGTGCCAGCAGCTTAAGGGACTACTCTTCGGGGGAGCTGTTTTTT. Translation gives CASSLRDYSSGELFF. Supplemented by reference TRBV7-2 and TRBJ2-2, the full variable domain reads GAGVSQSPSNKVTEKGKDVELRCDPISGHTALYWYRQSLGQGLEFLIYFQGNSAPDKSGLPSDRFSAERTGGSVSTLTIQRTQQEDSAVYLCASSLRDYSSGELFFGEGSRLTVL.